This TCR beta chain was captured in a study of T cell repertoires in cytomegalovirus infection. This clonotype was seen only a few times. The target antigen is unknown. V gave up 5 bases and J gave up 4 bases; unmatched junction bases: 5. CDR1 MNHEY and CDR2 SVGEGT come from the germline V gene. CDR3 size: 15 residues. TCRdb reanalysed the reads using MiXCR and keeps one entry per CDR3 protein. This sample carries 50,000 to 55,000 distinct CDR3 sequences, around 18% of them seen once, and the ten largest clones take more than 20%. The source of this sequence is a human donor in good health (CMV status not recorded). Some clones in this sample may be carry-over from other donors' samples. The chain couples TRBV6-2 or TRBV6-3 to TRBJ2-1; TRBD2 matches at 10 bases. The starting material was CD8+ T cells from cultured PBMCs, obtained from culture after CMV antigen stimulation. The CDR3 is CASSPSSGGYNEQFF. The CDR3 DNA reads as TGTGCCAGCAGTCCATCTAGCGGGGGTTACAATGAGCAGTTCTTC.